This TCR beta chain appears in the sequencing data of a study of T-cell reconstitution after alpha-beta-depleted transplantation in children. This clonotype has only a few counts. Its antigen is as yet unknown. The study, taken as a whole, reports: Some patients' high day-60 TCRbeta diversity was attributed to recipient cells surviving conditioning. T-cell numbers and diversity one year post-transplant derived largely from freshly generated T cells.

This CDR3 is built from 15 residues. Germline V gene sequence: CDR1 GTSNPN, CDR2 SVGIG (reference sequence). With V trimmed by 5 bases and J by 5 bases, 9 bases remained unmatched. Preparation of the TCRbeta library was carried out with unique molecular identifiers. TCRdb re-called the PCR reads through MiXCR, storing one row per CDR3 protein. The table lists around 300,000 distinct CDR3 sequences, roughly 21% of them singletons. V is TRBV30 and J is TRBJ2-2; the match to TRBD2 covers 9 bases. The sequences come from PBMCs, mostly from graft donor cells, collected 180 days after TCRalphabeta/CD19-depleted stem cell transplant. The clonotype originates from a male patient younger than 18 who had a stem cell transplant for acute lymphoblastic leukemia, so the T cells may come from the graft donor. CDR3 region: CAWDLLAGSTGELFF. In nucleotides, the CDR3 is TGTGCCTGGGACCTTCTAGCGGGAAGTACCGGGGAGCTGTTTTTT.